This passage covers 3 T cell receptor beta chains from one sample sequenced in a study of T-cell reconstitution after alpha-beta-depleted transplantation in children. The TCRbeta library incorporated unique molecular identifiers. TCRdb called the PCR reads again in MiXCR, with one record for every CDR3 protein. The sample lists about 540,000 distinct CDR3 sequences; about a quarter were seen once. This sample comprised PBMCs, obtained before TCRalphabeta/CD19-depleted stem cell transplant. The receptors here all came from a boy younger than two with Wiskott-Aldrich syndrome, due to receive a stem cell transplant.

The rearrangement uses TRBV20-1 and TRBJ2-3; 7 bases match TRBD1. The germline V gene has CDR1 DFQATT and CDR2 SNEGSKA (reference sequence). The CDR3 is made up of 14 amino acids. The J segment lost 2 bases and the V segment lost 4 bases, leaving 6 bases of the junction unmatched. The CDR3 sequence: CSAMTGMLTDTQYF. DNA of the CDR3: TGCAGTGCTATGACAGGGATGCTCACAGATACGCAGTATTTT.

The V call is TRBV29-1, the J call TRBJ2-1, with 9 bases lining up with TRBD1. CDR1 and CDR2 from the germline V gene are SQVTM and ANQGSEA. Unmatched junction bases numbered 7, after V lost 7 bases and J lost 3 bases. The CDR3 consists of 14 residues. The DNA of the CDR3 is TGCAGCGCGCCGGGACAGGGTGTCTACAATGAGCAGTTCTTC. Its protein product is CSAPGQGVYNEQFF.

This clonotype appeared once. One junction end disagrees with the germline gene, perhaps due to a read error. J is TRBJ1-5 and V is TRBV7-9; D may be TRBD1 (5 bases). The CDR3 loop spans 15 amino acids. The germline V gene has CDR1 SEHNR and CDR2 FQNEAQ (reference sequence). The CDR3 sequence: CASSLGSGNNQPQHF. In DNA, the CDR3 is TGTGCCAGCAGCTTAGGATCAGGGAACAATCAGCCCCAACATTTT.